Detailed here is one T cell receptor (beta chain). Its specificity is not known. This sample stems from a study of long-term antiretroviral therapy in people with HIV. Study-wide findings and caveats: Dominance of pre-ART expanded clones persisted, fluctuating and often declining after ART.

Post-ART PBMC samples numbered at least two per donor, and pre-ART ones at least one. The CDR3 runs to 14 residues. Germline V gene data show CDR1 as SGHRS and CDR2 as YFSETQ. V lost 6 bases, J lost 4 bases, and 7 bases stayed unmatched. Runs used v3.0 of the immunoSEQ assay and were done at survey level. The protocol was immunoSEQ multiplex PCR, while the TCRdb copy is restricted to in-frame clones and leaves out a portion. The sample has 6,400 or so clones, under 85% seen once; the top ten hold about 30%. The receptor was derived from a man between 35 and 55 years old with HIV. Sequences were derived from unsorted PBMCs, sampled 0.2 years after starting antiretroviral therapy. This chain joins TRBV5-1 and TRBJ2-7, with 10 bases that match TRBD1. The CDR3 sequence is CASKEDRGSYEQYF. CDR3 nucleotide sequence: TGCGCCAGCAAGGAGGACAGGGGGTCTTACGAGCAGTACTTC. Using reference TRBV5-1 and TRBJ2-7 for the parts outside the CDR3, the full variable domain is KAGVTQTPRYLIKTRGQQVTLSCSPISGHRSVSWYQQTPGQGLQFLFEYFSETQRNKGNFPGRFSGRQFSNSRSEMNVSTLELGDSALYLCASKEDRGSYEQYFGPGTRLTVT.